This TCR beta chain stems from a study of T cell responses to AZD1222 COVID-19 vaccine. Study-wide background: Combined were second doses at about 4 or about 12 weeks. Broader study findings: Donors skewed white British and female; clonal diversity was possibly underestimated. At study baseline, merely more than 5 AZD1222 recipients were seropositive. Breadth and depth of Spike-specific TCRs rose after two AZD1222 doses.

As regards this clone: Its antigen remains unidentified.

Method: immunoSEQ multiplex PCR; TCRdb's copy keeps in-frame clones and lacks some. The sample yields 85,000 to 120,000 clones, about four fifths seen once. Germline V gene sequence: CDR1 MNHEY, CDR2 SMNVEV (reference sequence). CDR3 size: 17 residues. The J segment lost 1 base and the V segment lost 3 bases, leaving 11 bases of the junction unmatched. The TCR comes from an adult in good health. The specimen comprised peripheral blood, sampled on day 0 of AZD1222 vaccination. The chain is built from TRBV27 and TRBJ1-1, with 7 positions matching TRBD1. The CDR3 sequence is CASSFARAGGQNTEAFF. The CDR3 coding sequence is TGTGCCAGCAGTTTTGCTCGAGCAGGGGGACAGAACACTGAAGCTTTCTTT.